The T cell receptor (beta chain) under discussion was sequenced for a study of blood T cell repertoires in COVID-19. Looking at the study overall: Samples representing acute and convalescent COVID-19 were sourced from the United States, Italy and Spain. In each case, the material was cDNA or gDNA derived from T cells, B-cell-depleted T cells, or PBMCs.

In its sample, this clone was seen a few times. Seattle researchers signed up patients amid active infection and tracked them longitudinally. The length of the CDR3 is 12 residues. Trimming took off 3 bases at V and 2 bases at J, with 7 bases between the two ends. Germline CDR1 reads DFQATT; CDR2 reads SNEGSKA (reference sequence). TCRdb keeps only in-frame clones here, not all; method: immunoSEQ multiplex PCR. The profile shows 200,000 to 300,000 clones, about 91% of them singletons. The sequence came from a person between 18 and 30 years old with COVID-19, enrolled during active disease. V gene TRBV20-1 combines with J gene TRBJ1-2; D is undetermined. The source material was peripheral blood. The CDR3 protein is CSASNLNYGYTF. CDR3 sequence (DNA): TGCAGTGCTAGTAACCTAAACTATGGCTACACCTTC.